Shown below are 5 T cell receptor beta chains from a single sample sequenced in a study of T cells after yellow fever vaccination. One entry per CDR3 protein, called by TCRdb with MiXCR from the 5' RACE reads. This sample has about 630,000 distinct CDR3 sequences, with roughly an eighth found just once. This specimen consisted of PBMCs, obtained on the day of the yellow fever booster vaccination. All receptors derive from a man in his thirties or forties who received the YFV17D yellow fever vaccine.

This sequence joins TRBV19 and TRBJ1-2, with D unclear. CDR3 size: 10 residues. V lost 6 bases and J 4 bases, leaving 3 bases between the germline ends. Germline CDR1 reads LNHDA; CDR2 reads SQIVND (reference sequence). The CDR3 reads CASSRYGYTF. As DNA, the CDR3 is TGTGCCAGTAGCCGCTATGGCTACACCTTC. Using reference TRBV19 and TRBJ1-2 for the parts outside the CDR3, the full variable domain is DGGITQSPKYLFRKEGQNVTLSCEQNLNHDAMYWYRQDPGQGLRLIYYSQIVNDFQKGDIAEGYSVSREKKESFPLTVTSAQKNPTAFYLCASSRYGYTFGSGTRLTVV.

The chain is built from TRBV23-1 and TRBJ1-6; D remains unclear. TRBV23-1 qualifies as an ORF whose function is uncertain. CDR3 size: 14 residues. V lost 0 bases to trimming and J lost 6 bases, with 6 bases between them. The CDR3 DNA is TGCGCCAGCAGTCAATCAACGGGTAATTCACCCCTCCACTTT. Translated, it gives CASSQSTGNSPLHF.

This clonotype has a handful of counts. The DNA for the CDR3 is TGTGCCAGCAGTGTAATCGGAGACAGGGTCCACAATGAGCAGTTCTTC. As protein: CASSVIGDRVHNEQFF. The chain recombines TRBV27 with TRBJ2-1; 7 positions agree with TRBD1. The CDR3 has 16 residues. Germline V CDR1 and CDR2: MNHEY, SMNVEV (reference sequence). With 5 bases clipped from V and 5 bases from J, the junction kept 12 bases outside the gene matches.

This clonotype was recorded a few times. This chain links TRBV10-2 with TRBJ1-1; D call uncertain. With 2 bases removed from V and 1 base from J, the gap between germline ends came to 8 bases. Germline V gene sequence: CDR1 WSHSY, CDR2 SAAADI. The CDR3 runs to 14 residues. The CDR3 spells CASSERPENTEAFF. The CDR3 DNA is TGCGCCAGCAGTGAGAGGCCAGAGAACACTGAAGCTTTCTTT.

The V gene is TRBV27, the J gene TRBJ2-7; D is ambiguous. The germline V and J ends were trimmed by 5 bases and 2 bases, with 10 bases remaining between them. The germline V gene has CDR1 MNHEY and CDR2 SMNVEV (reference sequence). The CDR3 is 13 residues long. CDR3 nucleotides: TGTGCCAGCAGTACAGCTCTTACCTACGAGCAGTACTTC. It codes for CASSTALTYEQYF.